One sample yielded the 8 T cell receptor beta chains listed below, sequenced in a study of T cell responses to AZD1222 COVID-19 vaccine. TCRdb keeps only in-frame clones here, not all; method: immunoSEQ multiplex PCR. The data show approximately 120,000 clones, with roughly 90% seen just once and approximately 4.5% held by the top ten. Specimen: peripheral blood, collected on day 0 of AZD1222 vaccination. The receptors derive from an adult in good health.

The DNA of the CDR3 is TGTGCCAGCAGCCAACAGGGGCAGTACTCTTCACCTGGAAACACCATATATTTT. Protein product: CASSQQGQYSSPGNTIYF. The chain is built from TRBV11-2 and TRBJ1-3; TRBD1 matches 7 bases. Germline loops: CDR1 SGHAT, CDR2 FQNNGV. The CDR3 has 18 residues. V lost 5 bases to trimming and J lost 2 bases; unmatched junction nucleotides: 15.

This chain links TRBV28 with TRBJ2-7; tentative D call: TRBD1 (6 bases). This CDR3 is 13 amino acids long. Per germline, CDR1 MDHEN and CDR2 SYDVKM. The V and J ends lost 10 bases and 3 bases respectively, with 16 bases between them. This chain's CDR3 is CATQEDSYYEQYF. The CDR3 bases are TGTGCCACTCAGGAGGACAGCTACTACGAGCAGTACTTC.

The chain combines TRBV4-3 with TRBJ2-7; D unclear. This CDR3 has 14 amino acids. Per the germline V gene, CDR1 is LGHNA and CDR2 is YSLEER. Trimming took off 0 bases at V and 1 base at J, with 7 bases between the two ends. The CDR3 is CASSQDHPSYEQYF. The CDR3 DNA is TGCGCCAGCAGCCAAGATCATCCTTCCTACGAGCAGTACTTC.

CDR3 protein: CASRTPRRHPKNIQYF. As DNA, the CDR3 is TGTGCCAGCAGGACCCCCCGCCGTCATCCCAAAAACATTCAGTACTTC. The chain is built from TRBV28 and TRBJ2-4; unclear D gene. The germline V gene encodes CDR1 MDHEN and CDR2 SYDVKM. The CDR3 spans 16 residues. Trimming shortened V by 6 bases and J by 2 bases, and 17 bases separated the two germline ends.

CDR3 protein: CASGLGYNEQFF. Written as DNA, the CDR3 is TGTGCTAGTGGTCTCGGTTACAATGAGCAGTTCTTC. This chain connects TRBV12-5 to TRBJ2-1; D remains ambiguous. CDR3 length equals 12 residues. V was trimmed by 5 bases and J by 4 bases, leaving 6 bases between them. The germline gives CDR1 LGHNT, CDR2 FRNRAP.

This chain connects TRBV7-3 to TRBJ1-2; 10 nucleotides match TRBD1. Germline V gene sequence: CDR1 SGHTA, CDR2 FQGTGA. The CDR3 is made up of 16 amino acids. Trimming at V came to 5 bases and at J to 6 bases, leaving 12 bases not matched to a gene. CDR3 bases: TGTGCCAGCAGCACACTCGGATCGGGACAGGGGAATGGCTACACCTTC. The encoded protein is CASSTLGSGQGNGYTF.

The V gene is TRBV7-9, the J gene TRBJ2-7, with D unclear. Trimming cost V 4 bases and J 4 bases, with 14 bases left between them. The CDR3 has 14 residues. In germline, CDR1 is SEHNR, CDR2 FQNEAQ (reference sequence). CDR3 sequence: CASSSLHQAYEQYF. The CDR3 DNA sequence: TGTGCCAGCAGCTCTCTACACCAAGCTTACGAGCAGTACTTC.

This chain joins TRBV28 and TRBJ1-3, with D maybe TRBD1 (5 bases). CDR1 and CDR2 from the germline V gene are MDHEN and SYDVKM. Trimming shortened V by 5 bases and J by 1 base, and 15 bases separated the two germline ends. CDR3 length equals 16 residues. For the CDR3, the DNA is TGTGCCAGCAGTGGCCCCGGCAGGGTATCTGGAAACACCATATATTTT. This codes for CASSGPGRVSGNTIYF. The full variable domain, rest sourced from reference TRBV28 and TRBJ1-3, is DVKVTQSSRYLVKRTGEKVFLECVQDMDHENMFWYRQDPGLGLRLIYFSYDVKMKEKGDIPEGYSVSREKKERFSLILESASTNQTSMYLCASSGPGRVSGNTIYFGEGSWLTVV.